This T cell receptor beta chain was recorded in a study of CD8+ T cells in alopecia areata. The study, taken as a whole, reports: Sequencing of scalp samples also captures resident alphabeta T cells of normal skin. Lesional tissue from the scalp (especially in alopecia totalis/universalis) showed higher clonality than normal scalp. Sharing of TCRs across patients appeared less clear than in mice, possibly for HLA-related reasons.

About this clone itself: The antigen is undetermined. The germline gene is not matched at one end of the junction; a read error may be the cause.

This CDR3 is built from 15 residues. Germline assignment: CDR1 SSHAT and CDR2 FNYEAQ (reference sequence). Following RNA extraction, reverse transcription yielded cDNA that acted as the sequencing template. The repertoire was sequenced with immunoSEQ multiplex PCR; TCRdb's copy has only in-frame clones and lacks some. The sample holds approximately 150,000 clones, about 60% seen once. PBMC-derived CD4+ and CD8+ T cells were sorted. The clonotype originates from a human donor in good health. This chain uses TRBV7-7 with TRBJ1-4, with unresolved D. Source material: CD4+ T cells sorted from blood. The CDR3 region is CASSPRPGVDEKLFF. CDR3 coding DNA: TGTGCTAGCAGCCCCCGTCCTGGGGTGGATGAAAAACTGTTTTTT.